This T cell receptor beta chain was captured in a study of T cells in Graves' hyperthyroidism and ophthalmopathy. RNA transcripts were the template for amplifying TCR beta CDR3 regions. In the first-round RT-PCR of the TCR CDR3, the HTBI primer set was used. TCRdb called the multiplex PCR reads again in MiXCR, with one record for every CDR3 protein. The sample includes 500,000 or so distinct CDR3 sequences, 15% to 20% of them seen just once. The sample holds many counts of this clonotype. The CDR3 extends over 11 amino acids. V lost 2 bases to trimming and J lost 13 bases; unmatched junction nucleotides: 2. CDR1 is SNHLY and CDR2 is FYNNEI in the germline V gene.

Sequenced sample: blood. The sequence came from a woman younger than 45 with Graves' ophthalmopathy. J is TRBJ2-1 and V is TRBV2; TRBD2 matches 7 bases. CDR3 DNA sequence: TGTGCCAGCAGTGAACTAGCGGACCAGTTCTTC. This codes for CASSELADQFF.